This T cell receptor (beta chain) was retrieved from a study of molecular identifiers for immune sequencing clone quantification. Across the study: Sequencing covered four of five parts into which replicate RNA from about 20,000 or 100,000 naive CD8 cells was split. The study, taken as a whole, reports: Clones that had above 20 RNA copies took up over 99% of effector molecules but under 1% in naive cells. Underestimation of highly expanded clone sizes could arise where identical TCR molecules share a barcode.

TCRdb reprocessed the PCR reads via MiXCR and lists one record per CDR3 protein. Of about 40,000 distinct CDR3 sequences listed, around 20% were seen once; the top ten hold roughly 7.7%. A CD8+CD4-CCR7+CD45RA+ gate was used to sort naive CD8 T cells. This clonotype appeared many times. Its target is unknown. CDR3 length equals 13 residues. The ends were cut back, 3 bases at V and 6 bases at J, with 12 bases in the middle. CDR1 and CDR2 from the germline V gene are SEHNR and FQNEAQ (reference sequence). The clonotype was recovered from a human donor in good health. Some libraries in this study had Jurkat cell RNA spiked in. Source material: naive CD8+ T cells from blood, with Jurkat cell RNA spiked in. Subset reported: FACS-sorted CD8+CD4-CCR7+CD45RA+ naive T cells. The chain is built from TRBV7-9 and TRBJ2-7; no firm D call. The CDR3 DNA reads TGTGCCAGCAGCTTTGGGGTCCCCTCCGAGCAGTACTTC. Translated, it gives CASSFGVPSEQYF.